The rows below give T cell receptor beta chains drawn from one sample of a study of response to subunit inactivated influenza vaccine. TCRdb re-derived calls from the RT-PCR reads in MiXCR, one entry per CDR3 protein. The sample has over 800,000 distinct CDR3 sequences, less than 25% seen once. The sequences come from PBMCs from blood, collected around 5 days after vaccination. These receptors all come from a man aged 45 to 65 who received an inactivated influenza vaccine. Each CDR3 is given with its conserved first and last residue. Each record gives: D gene, V gene, J gene, clone size, CDR3 DNA, CDR3 protein. A D gene is named only where the DNA matches it firmly. Some rows have no size entry. The others give once, few or many, or a class for an expanded clone.

TRBD2,TRBV4-3,TRBJ2-7,NA,TGCGCCAGCAGCCAAGATGTGGCTAGCGGGGGGGCCTTCGGTGAGCAGTACTTC,CASSQDVASGGAFGEQYF
NA,TRBV6-1,TRBJ1-5,NA,TGTGCCAGCGAACGGGGACCTAACTATAGCAATCAGCCCCAGCATTTT,CASERGPNYSNQPQHF
NA,TRBV29-1,TRBJ1-1,NA,TGCAGCGTGGGTAACACTGAAGCTTTCTTT,CSVGNTEAFF
NA,TRBV29-1,TRBJ2-1,NA,TGCAGCGTTGACGGACTTAGCCAGGTAGAGCAGTTCTTC,CSVDGLSQVEQFF
NA,TRBV12-3/TRBV12-4,TRBJ1-1,NA,TGTGCCAGCAGGTCGGGGCCGAACACTGAAGCTTTCTTT,CASRSGPNTEAFF
TRBD1,TRBV27,TRBJ1-1,NA,TGTGCCAGCAGTACCGGACAGGGCTATTCCTACTCAACTGAAGCTTTCTTT,CASSTGQGYSYSTEAFF
TRBD2,TRBV7-8,TRBJ2-7,NA,TGTGCCAGCAGCTTAGACCCCACTACGGGGGGGCTTGAGAACGAGCAGTACTTC,CASSLDPTTGGLENEQYF
NA,TRBV14,TRBJ2-5,NA,TGTGCCAGCAGCCCAGGGTGGGCTATGGAGACCCAGTACTTC,CASSPGWAMETQYF
TRBD2,TRBV20-1,TRBJ2-1,NA,TGCAGTGCTAGATTCAGCGGGAGAGGTTATGAGCAGTTCTTC,CSARFSGRGYEQFF
NA,TRBV29-1,TRBJ1-4,many,TGCAGCGTTGGGGGGCTGGACAGCTCTAATGAAAAACTGTTTTTT,CSVGGLDSSNEKLFF
TRBD1,TRBV12-3/TRBV12-4,TRBJ1-3,NA,TGTGCCAGCAGCATGGGACAGTCTGGAAACACCATATATTTT,CASSMGQSGNTIYF
NA,TRBV7-9,TRBJ2-2,NA,TGTGCCAGCAGCTCTATTAATCTCAGCGCCGGGGAGCTGTTTTTT,CASSSINLSAGELFF
TRBD1,TRBV7-9,TRBJ1-2,NA,TGTGCCAGCAGCCCACTTCGGACGGGACAGGGGCGGGATGGCTACACCTTC,CASSPLRTGQGRDGYTF
NA,TRBV29-1,TRBJ2-3,few,TGCAGCGTTGAAGACGGGGCAGGGAATGGAGATACGCAGTATTTT,CSVEDGAGNGDTQYF
NA,TRBV7-2,TRBJ1-2,NA,TGTGCCAGCAGCTTAGAAGAAGGGAGGGGTGGCTACACCTTC,CASSLEEGRGGYTF
TRBD1,TRBV5-6,TRBJ2-7,many,TGTGCCAGCAGCTTGGGGACAGGGGAATGGGAGCAGTACTTC,CASSLGTGEWEQYF
NA,TRBV20-1,TRBJ1-1,few,TGCAGTGCTAGAGATCGTGGACGGCAACCTCACACTGAAGCTTTCTTT,CSARDRGRQPHTEAFF
TRBD2,TRBV7-2,TRBJ2-1,few,TGTGCCAGCAGCTTATTCAGCGGGGCCACCTACAATGAGCAGTTCTTC,CASSLFSGATYNEQFF
TRBD1,TRBV20-1,TRBJ2-2,few,TGCAGTGGGCGACAGGGGACGAACACCGGGGAGCTGTTTTTT,CSGRQGTNTGELFF
TRBD1,TRBV2,TRBJ2-1,few,TGTGCCAGCAGAGAAACAGGGGGAGCCTACAATGAGCAGTTCTTC,CASRETGGAYNEQFF
NA,TRBV12-3/TRBV12-4,TRBJ1-1,NA,TGTGCCAGCAGTTTACGGCGGGGAGTGAACACTGAAGCTTTCTTT,CASSLRRGVNTEAFF
NA,TRBV6-1,TRBJ1-4,few,TGTGCCAGCAGTGAAATGGGGATACTGTTTTTT,CASSEMGILFF
NA,TRBV11-2,TRBJ2-7,NA,TGTGCCAGCAGCTTAGACCAGGGGCGGGGGTACGAGCAGTACTTC,CASSLDQGRGYEQYF
TRBD1,TRBV6-5,TRBJ2-2,few,TGTGCCAGCAGTTACTCCATGGGACAGGGAAGGTCCGGGGAGCTGTTTTTT,CASSYSMGQGRSGELFF
NA,TRBV7-9,TRBJ2-1,NA,TGTGCCAGCAGCCTCCCCGGCACACCTAACAATGAGCAGTTCTTC,CASSLPGTPNNEQFF
TRBD1,TRBV12-3/TRBV12-4,TRBJ1-6,few,TGTGCCAGCAGTTTATCCACAGGGGCGAGGGCCCTCCACTTT,CASSLSTGARALHF
NA,TRBV5-1,TRBJ2-1,NA,TGCGCCAGCAGCCCCGACACGGGCAATGAGCAGCTCTTC,CASSPDTGNEQLF
TRBD2,TRBV6-1,TRBJ2-5,NA,TGTGCCAGCAATCGGGGGGGGTACCAAGAGACCCAGTACTTC,CASNRGGYQETQYF
TRBD2,TRBV28,TRBJ2-3,once,TGTGCCAGCAGTTTTAGTAGCGGGAGGGATACGCAGTATTTT,CASSFSSGRDTQYF
NA,TRBV12-3/TRBV12-4,TRBJ2-2,few,TGTGCCAGCAGTTGGGTCGGACCGAACACCGGGGAGCTGTTTTTT,CASSWVGPNTGELFF
NA,TRBV5-5,TRBJ2-1,few,TGTGCCAGCGGCCTCGACAACAGGGTCACAAAGTACAATGAGCAGTTCTTC,CASGLDNRVTKYNEQFF
NA,TRBV12-3/TRBV12-4,TRBJ1-2,NA,TGTGCCAGCAGTTTACAGGGAGCCTTCTATGGCTACACCTTC,CASSLQGAFYGYTF
NA,TRBV6-1,TRBJ1-2,NA,TGTGCCAGCAGCCCACCAGGGTCAGGGCACTATGGCTACACCTTC,CASSPPGSGHYGYTF